This entry concerns a single TCR beta chain. Its target is not known. Tagging with unique molecular identifiers was a feature of the TCR beta cDNA libraries. Yield was approximately 500,000 cDNA molecules from around 1 to 9.1 million T cells. TCRdb reprocessed the PCR reads via MiXCR and lists one record per CDR3 protein. The sample has about 570,000 distinct CDR3 sequences; 34% are singletons. This sample is drawn from a study of post-analysis software for immune sequencing data. Study at large: As for disease course, relapsing-remitting, secondary progressive and progressive-relapsing multiple sclerosis were all included. Broader study findings: Normalized Chao1 diversity was significantly reduced in patients versus controls. The study found TRBV5-6, TRBV5-1 and TRBV20-1 among a few TRBV segments more frequent in patients than controls. Under the F measure, samples that were prepared in one batch clustered strongly together.

Germline assignment: CDR1 LGHDT and CDR2 YNNKEL (reference sequence). Trimming removed 1 base at V and 0 bases at J, with 15 bases between. CDR3 size: 17 residues. This rearrangement joins TRBV3-1 to TRBJ1-2, with D perhaps TRBD1 (6 bases). Specimen: blood. The clonotype comes from a girl between 2 and 17 years old with multiple sclerosis. The CDR3 DNA follows: TGTGCCAGCAGCCAAGGGGGGGCAGGGATAACTAACTATGGCTACACCTTC. It codes for CASSQGGAGITNYGYTF. The full variable domain, its missing parts supplied by reference TRBV3-1 and TRBJ1-2, is DTAVSQTPKYLVTQMGNDKSIKCEQNLGHDTMYWYKQDSKKFLKIMFSYNNKELIINETVPNRFSPKSPDKAHLNLHINSLELGDSAVYFCASSQGGAGITNYGYTFGSGTRLTVV.